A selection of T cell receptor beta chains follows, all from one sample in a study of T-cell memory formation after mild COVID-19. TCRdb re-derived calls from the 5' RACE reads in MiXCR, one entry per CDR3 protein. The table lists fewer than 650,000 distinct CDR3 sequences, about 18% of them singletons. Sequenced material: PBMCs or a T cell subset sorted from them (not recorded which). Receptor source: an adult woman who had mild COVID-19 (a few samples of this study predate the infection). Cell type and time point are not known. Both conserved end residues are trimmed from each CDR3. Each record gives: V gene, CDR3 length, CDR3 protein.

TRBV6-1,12,ASSDARGSYGYT
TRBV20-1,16,SASRSPVPGSNTGELF
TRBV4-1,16,ASSQAPGQGATNEKLF
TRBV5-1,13,ASHPGTGGTGELF
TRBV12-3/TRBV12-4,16,ASSLFLAGGVTTDTQY
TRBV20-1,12,SAEKGQQNNEQF
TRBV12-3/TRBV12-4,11,ASSFRSSYEQY
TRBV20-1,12,SAPVSLMNTEAF
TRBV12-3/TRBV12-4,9,ASSFGDEQY
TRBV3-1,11,ATRDNRYTEAF
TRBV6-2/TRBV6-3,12,ASSRSGQGYEQY
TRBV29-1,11,SVEDDLNTEAF
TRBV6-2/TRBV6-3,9,ATRLAGTAF
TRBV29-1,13,SVEDRRGGLYEQY
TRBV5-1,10,ASSTSADTQY
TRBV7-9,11,ASSSAALYGYT
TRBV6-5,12,ASSRGSSTDTQY
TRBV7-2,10,ASSYLEGAAF
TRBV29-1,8,SGWEDTQY
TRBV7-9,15,ASSSGLAGGRNYEQY
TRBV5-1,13,ASSLGTTYNSPLH
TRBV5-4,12,ASSPDRAADTQY
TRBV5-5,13,ASSGLGPRQNGEF